These T cell receptor beta chains were read from a single sample in a study of cytotoxic CD8 clonotypes in ibrutinib-treated CLL. Sequencing was performed with immunoSEQ multiplex PCR; in TCRdb, only in-frame clones are kept and a portion is missing. The table includes hundreds of thousands of clones, under 80% detected once. Material: PBMCs, obtained after 24 months of ibrutinib treatment. All receptors derive from a human donor with chronic lymphocytic leukemia. Each CDR3 is given with its conserved first and last residue. A D gene is named only where the DNA matches it firmly. Some rows mark clone size as missing; the rest say once, few, many or name a class of expanded clone.

clone_size j_call v_call d_call cdr3_aa cdr3_nt
few TRBJ2-1 TRBV7-2 TRBD2 CASSFGLAGGNEQFF TGTGCCAGCAGCTTCGGACTAGCGGGAGGGAATGAGCAGTTCTTC
once TRBJ2-3 TRBV6-1 TRBD1 CASTDRGRVDTQYF TGTGCCAGCACGGACAGGGGGCGAGTAGATACGCAGTATTTT
. TRBJ2-7 TRBV11-2 . CASSPSQGTYEQYF TGTGCCAGCAGCCCCTCACAGGGAACCTACGAGCAGTACTTC
. TRBJ1-4 TRBV11-2 . CASSLGAGNEKLFF TGTGCCAGCAGCTTAGGCGCTGGTAATGAAAAACTGTTTTTT
. TRBJ2-2 TRBV27 . CASRASRNTGELFF TGTGCCAGCAGAGCAAGTAGGAACACCGGGGAGCTGTTTTTT
. TRBJ2-7 TRBV27 . CASSPLDSNYEQYF TGTGCCAGCAGTCCCTTAGACAGCAACTACGAGCAGTACTTC
few TRBJ2-7 TRBV27 . CASSLSAAAPSYEQYF TGTGCCAGCAGTTTAAGTGCGGCGGCGCCCTCCTACGAGCAGTACTTC
. TRBJ2-7 TRBV5-1 . CASSLVDRWSGEQYF TGCGCCAGCAGCTTGGTTGACAGGTGGTCGGGGGAGCAGTACTTC
. TRBJ1-1 TRBV4-2 . CASSPEGYTEAFF TGTGCCAGCAGCCCGGAAGGGTACACTGAAGCTTTCTTT
. TRBJ2-2 TRBV9 . CASSPPLGPGATGELFF TGTGCCAGCAGCCCACCCCTCGGGCCAGGGGCCACCGGGGAGCTGTTTTTT
. TRBJ1-3 TRBV19 . CASSMGGYTIYF TGTGCCAGTAGTATGGGCGGCTACACCATATATTTT
. TRBJ1-2 TRBV25-1 . CASSKQGSGGLYGYTF TGTGCCAGCAGTAAACAGGGAAGTGGGGGCCTCTATGGCTACACCTTC
. TRBJ2-2 TRBV5-1 TRBD2 CASSLLAGVLRELFF TGCGCCAGCAGCCTTTTAGCGGGAGTTCTTCGGGAGCTGTTTTTT
. TRBJ2-1 TRBV20-1 TRBD1 CSAGQGAVF TGCAGTGCTGGACAGGGAGCCGTCTTC
few TRBJ2-5 TRBV20-1 . CSAPETQYF TGCAGTGCTCCGGAGACCCAGTACTTC
. TRBJ2-3 TRBV19 TRBD2 CASSTWGGTSTDTQYF TGTGCCAGTAGTACCTGGGGGGGAACTAGCACAGATACGCAGTATTTT
. TRBJ2-7 TRBV25-1 TRBD2 CASSGSSYEQYF TGTGCCAGTAGCGGGAGCTCCTACGAGCAGTACTTC
. TRBJ1-1 TRBV10-3 . CAISVSGAKITEAFF TGTGCCATCAGTGTGTCGGGGGCGAAAATCACTGAAGCTTTCTTT
. TRBJ2-2 TRBV5-1 TRBD2 CASSPMGERERTGELFF TGCGCCAGCAGCCCGATGGGGGAGCGGGAGCGCACCGGGGAGCTGTTTTTT
. TRBJ2-5 TRBV27 TRBD2 CASRSAGEETQYF TGTGCCAGCAGATCAGCGGGAGAGGAGACCCAGTACTTC
. TRBJ1-5 TRBV4-3 . CASSQEDRGGQPQHF TGCGCCAGCAGCCAAGAAGACCGGGGAGGCCAGCCCCAGCATTTT
. TRBJ1-4 TRBV25-1 . CASSESEKLFF TGTGCCAGCAGTGAATCTGAAAAACTGTTTTTT
once TRBJ1-1 TRBV15 TRBD1 CATSRDRRTGVTEAFF TGTGCCACCAGCAGAGATCGCCGAACAGGGGTCACTGAAGCTTTCTTT
. TRBJ2-7 TRBV28 . CASSSGQDYEQYF TGTGCCAGCAGTTCGGGTCAAGATTACGAGCAGTACTTC
. TRBJ2-1 TRBV13 TRBD1 CASSFLGQGLEEQFF TGTGCCAGCAGCTTCTTGGGACAGGGGCTTGAGGAGCAGTTCTTC
. TRBJ2-3 TRBV5-6 . CASSSRVSSTDTQYF TGTGCCAGCAGCTCGCGGGTCAGCAGCACAGATACGCAGTATTTT
. TRBJ2-7 TRBV27 . CASRLLGGEQYF TGTGCCAGCAGACTCCTGGGAGGCGAGCAGTACTTC
. TRBJ2-7 TRBV18 TRBD1 CASSPVGTAAEQYF TGTGCCAGCTCACCAGTCGGGACAGCTGCCGAGCAGTACTTC
few TRBJ2-7 TRBV27 . CASSLLGSEQYF TGTGCCAGCAGTTTACTAGGGTCCGAGCAGTACTTC
. TRBJ2-5 TRBV29-1 . CSVDGLLGETQYF TGCAGCGTTGACGGTCTCTTAGGCGAGACCCAGTACTTC
few TRBJ2-2 TRBV10-3 TRBD1 CALGTENTGELFF TGTGCCTTAGGGACAGAAAACACCGGGGAGCTGTTTTTT
. TRBJ2-5 TRBV18 . CASSRLVAQETQYF TGTGCCAGCTCCCGGTTAGTAGCCCAAGAGACCCAGTACTTC
. TRBJ2-7 TRBV29-1 . CSVEEPYGVEQYF TGCAGCGTTGAGGAGCCCTACGGGGTGGAGCAGTACTTC
. TRBJ2-7 TRBV28 . CASSPGGSASYEQYF TGTGCCAGCAGTCCCGGGGGTAGCGCCTCCTACGAGCAGTACTTC
. TRBJ2-4 TRBV4-3 TRBD1 CASSLGQGDAKNIQYF TGCGCCAGCAGCCTCGGACAGGGAGACGCCAAAAACATTCAGTACTTC
. TRBJ2-1 TRBV6-5 TRBD2 CASSYAIAGAYNEQFF TGTGCCAGCAGTTACGCGATAGCGGGAGCCTACAATGAGCAGTTCTTC
. TRBJ2-3 TRBV4-2 . CASSQPLSIATDTQYF TGTGCCAGCAGCCAACCCCTCTCAATAGCCACAGATACGCAGTATTTT
. TRBJ1-3 TRBV5-1 . CASSLEGTTGNTIYF TGCGCCAGCAGCTTGGAAGGGACAACTGGAAACACCATATATTTT
. TRBJ2-2 TRBV5-6 TRBD2 CASSFIAGLAGELFF TGTGCCAGCAGCTTTATAGCGGGCCTCGCCGGGGAGCTGTTTTTT
. TRBJ1-2 TRBV6-5 . CASSYRAGSRYGYTF TGTGCCAGCAGTTACCGAGCAGGGTCTCGCTATGGCTACACCTTC
. TRBJ1-2 TRBV2 . CASSEASSRFYYGYTF TGTGCCAGCAGTGAAGCAAGTTCCAGGTTCTACTATGGCTACACCTTC